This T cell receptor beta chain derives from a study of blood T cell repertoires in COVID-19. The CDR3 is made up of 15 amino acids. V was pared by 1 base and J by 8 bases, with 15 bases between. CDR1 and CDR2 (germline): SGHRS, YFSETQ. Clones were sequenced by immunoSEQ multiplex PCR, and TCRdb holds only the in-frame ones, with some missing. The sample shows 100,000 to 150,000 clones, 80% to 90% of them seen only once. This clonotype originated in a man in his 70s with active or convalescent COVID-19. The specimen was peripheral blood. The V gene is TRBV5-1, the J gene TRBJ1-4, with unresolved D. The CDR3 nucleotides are TGCGCCAGCAGCTTGTCGTCGGAGGTGAGGGAAAAACTGTTTTTT. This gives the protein CASSLSSEVREKLFF.